The 9 T cell receptor beta chains below were found in one sample sequenced in a study of T cells in Graves' hyperthyroidism and ophthalmopathy. The CDR3 regions of TCR beta were amplified from RNA transcripts. A set of HTBI primers served as the primers for a first-round RT-PCR of the TCR CDR3. TCRdb called the multiplex PCR reads again in MiXCR, with one record for every CDR3 protein. The repertoire holds some 250,000 distinct CDR3 sequences, with roughly 15% as singletons. Sequencing was carried out using blood. These receptors came from a woman aged 45-60 years with Graves' hyperthyroidism that later progressed to Graves' ophthalmopathy.

This clonotype was found many times. The V gene is TRBV3-1, the J gene TRBJ2-4; D call uncertain. Germline-derived CDR1 and CDR2 are LGHDT and YNNKEL (reference sequence). CDR3 size: 17 residues. The V and J ends lost 2 bases and 0 bases respectively, with 14 bases between them. CDR3 DNA: TGTGCCAGCAGCCAACGAGCTTTCGGTCTAGCCAAAAACATTCAGTACTTC. As protein: CASSQRAFGLAKNIQYF.

This clonotype was seen ten or more times. This chain connects TRBV2 to TRBJ2-3, with 10 nucleotides matching TRBD2. Germline V gene data show CDR1 as SNHLY and CDR2 as FYNNEI. This CDR3 has 16 residues. V trimming: 2 bases; J trimming: 3 bases; junction bases outside the gene matches: 5. DNA for the CDR3: TGTGCCAGCAGTGAAATAGCGGGAGGTCGGACAGATACGCAGTATTTT. Its translation is CASSEIAGGRTDTQYF. The full variable domain, in which reference TRBV2 and TRBJ2-3 provide the parts outside the CDR3, is EPEVTQTPSHQVTQMGQEVILRCVPISNHLYFYWYRQILGQKVEFLVSFYNNEISEKSEIFDDQFSVERPDGSNFTLKIRSTKLEDSAMYFCASSEIAGGRTDTQYFGPGTRLTVL.

This clonotype appeared a few times. The chain combines TRBV5-6 with TRBJ1-4; D ambiguous. Germline V gene sequence: CDR1 SGHDT, CDR2 YYEEEE. The CDR3 spans 15 residues. V was clipped by 0 bases and J by 7 bases, with 13 bases between them. CDR3 DNA: TGTGCCAGCAGCTTGGGCGAAGGGAGTCGTGAAAAACTGTTTTTT. This sequence encodes CASSLGEGSREKLFF.

This clonotype was detected only once. The J gene is TRBJ2-2, the V gene TRBV5-6, with 7 bases that match TRBD1. The length of the CDR3 is 17 residues. Germline trimming cut 1 base from V and 7 bases from J; bases unmatched to any gene: 13. CDR1 SGHDT and CDR2 YYEEEE come from the germline V gene. CDR3 coding DNA: TGTGCCAGCAGCTTGCCTCTGGGCAGGGGGTCGAACGGGGAGCTGTTTTTT. It is translated as CASSLPLGRGSNGELFF.

The V gene is TRBV4-1, the J gene TRBJ2-7; 8 bases map to TRBD1. Germline trimming cut 3 bases from V and 6 bases from J; bases unmatched to any gene: 1. From germline, CDR1 is MGHRA and CDR2 YSYEKL. The CDR3 has 12 residues. The CDR3 protein is CASSHQGAEQYF. CDR3 coding DNA: TGCGCCAGCAGCCACCAGGGGGCCGAGCAGTACTTC.

The sample holds many counts of this clonotype. The chain uses TRBV2 and TRBJ2-3; TRBD2 matches at 7 bases. This CDR3 contains 19 residues. Germline values: CDR1 SNHLY, CDR2 FYNNEI. Trimming took 6 bases from V and 5 from J; bases not matched to a gene: 23. The CDR3 here is CASRGLVDGAGEVRDTQYF. The CDR3 DNA is TGTGCCAGCAGGGGCTTAGTGGACGGCGCGGGAGAAGTTCGAGATACGCAGTATTTT. The variable domain in full, with the rest retrieved from reference TRBV2 and TRBJ2-3, is EPEVTQTPSHQVTQMGQEVILRCVPISNHLYFYWYRQILGQKVEFLVSFYNNEISEKSEIFDDQFSVERPDGSNFTLKIRSTKLEDSAMYFCASRGLVDGAGEVRDTQYFGPGTRLTVL.

As for this clonotype: This may be a read error, as it is one base from a much larger clone. The CDR3 sequence is CSARDSLVEQCF. CDR3 sequence (DNA): TGCAGTGCTAGAGATTCGCTAGTCGAGCAGTGCTTC. The chain carries TRBV20-1 and TRBJ2-7; D uncertain. CDR3 length: 12 residues. CDR1 and CDR2 (germline): DFQATT, SNEGSKA (reference sequence).

There are many counts of this clonotype. V and J are TRBV20-1 and TRBJ2-2; 9 bases are shared with TRBD2. V lost 5 bases and J lost 4; bases outside the gene matches: 5. Looked up from germline, CDR1 is DFQATT and CDR2 is SNEGSKA (reference sequence). This CDR3 is 14 amino acids long. The CDR3 spells CSAPSGTGTGELFF. CDR3 sequence (DNA): TGCAGTGCTCCTAGCGGGACGGGCACCGGGGAGCTGTTTTTT.

This clonotype was recorded at least ten times. The chain has TRBV29-1 and TRBJ2-7; tentatively, D is TRBD1 (6 bases). Germline V gene data show CDR1 as SQVTM and CDR2 as ANQGSEA. The CDR3 is 14 amino acids. Trimming removed 4 bases at V and 5 bases at J, with 18 bases between. Here the CDR3 DNA reads TGCAGCGTTGTGAGGGACACCTCCGGGGACGAGCAGTACTTC. Residues: CSVVRDTSGDEQYF.